This TCR beta chain was recorded in a study of cytomegalovirus exposure and HLA in healthy donors. Points on this clone: Its antigen is still unknown.

Notes on the study in general: A missense DCLRE1C variant was associated with V- and J-gene trimming of TCR beta chains in a later analysis, and an independent cohort replicated the association. Donor immune exposure was known only as CMV serostatus. A later analysis reportedly found that, within productive TCRs, an Asian-associated ancestry cluster had fewer N-insertions than the mean observed across the approximately 670 donors.

PCR used 60 Vbeta primers and 13 Jbeta primers. Generated by immunoSEQ multiplex PCR, the TCRdb table keeps only in-frame clones and is missing some. The top ten clones hold more than 1.2% of a sample with roughly 150,000 clones, roughly 80% of them seen once. Germline V gene sequence: CDR1 MNHNS, CDR2 SASEGT. The V gene lost 2 bases and the J gene lost 0 bases, with 5 bases spanning the gap. This CDR3 spans 14 amino acids. Donors had nominal health at sampling but likely had unrecorded immune exposures. V and J are TRBV6-1 and TRBJ1-3; D unclear. The sample taken for sequencing was PBMCs. This clonotype originated in a male donor in good health and CMV-seronegative. CDR3 region: CASSELSSGNTIYF. The CDR3 bases are TGTGCCAGCAGTGAACTGAGCTCTGGAAACACCATATATTTT.